The 22 T cell receptor beta chains below all came from one sample that was sequenced in a study of technical replicates of blood from a handful of donors. Method: immunoSEQ multiplex PCR; TCRdb's copy keeps in-frame clones and lacks some. The table shows 12,000 or so clones, with 90% to 95% occurring only once. Sample: PBMCs. The source is a human donor in good health.

This chain uses TRBV5-1 with TRBJ1-1; D perhaps matches TRBD1 (6 bases). Germline V CDR1 and CDR2: SGHRS, YFSETQ. Trimming took 4 bases from V and 6 from J, leaving 16 bases between them. This CDR3 has 14 residues. The CDR3 bases are TGCGCCAGCAGCCCCGGGGGGGGGCTCTCTGAAGCTTTCTTT. This codes for CASSPGGGLSEAFF. The complete variable domain, with remaining parts taken from reference TRBV5-1 and TRBJ1-1, reads KAGVTQTPRYLIKTRGQQVTLSCSPISGHRSVSWYQQTPGQGLQFLFEYFSETQRNKGNFPGRFSGRQFSNSRSEMNVSTLELGDSALYLCASSPGGGLSEAFFGQGTRLTVV.

The chain links TRBV6-5 to TRBJ2-5, with 9 positions matching TRBD2. Germline-derived CDR1 and CDR2 are MNHEY and SVGAGI. This CDR3 has 15 amino acids. Trimming cost V 6 bases and J 6 bases; bases outside gene matches: 11. The CDR3 spells CASSAGSGSIKTQYF. CDR3 sequence (DNA): TGTGCCAGCAGCGCGGGTAGCGGGAGCATAAAGACCCAGTACTTC.

This chain uses TRBV7-3 with TRBJ2-1, with D perhaps TRBD2 (7 bases). Trimming took off 2 bases at V and 8 bases at J, with 19 bases between the two ends. The CDR3 is 16 residues long. Germline CDR1 SGHTA, CDR2 FQGTGA. This CDR3 is CASSLVGQGRVDEQFF. In DNA form, the CDR3 reads TGTGCCAGCAGCTTAGTAGGGCAGGGGAGGGTAGATGAGCAGTTCTTC.

The J gene is TRBJ2-5, the V gene TRBV27, with 9 bases fitting TRBD1. Germline trimming cut 4 bases from V and 5 bases from J; bases unmatched to any gene: 11. The CDR3 is made up of 16 amino acids. Germline CDR1 reads MNHEY; CDR2 reads SMNVEV (reference sequence). The CDR3 DNA reads as TGTGCCAGCAGTTCGTTACAGGGGGCTTGGGGGGAGACCCAGTACTTC. It is translated as CASSSLQGAWGETQYF.

The rearrangement joins TRBV11-2 to TRBJ2-5, with 16 positions matching TRBD2. The V gene's germline CDR1 is SGHAT and CDR2 FQNNGV. The V gene end was trimmed by 5 bases and the J gene end by 5 bases; junction bases not matched to a gene: 5. The CDR3 covers 16 residues. The CDR3 nucleotides are TGTGCCAGCAGCCAACCGGGACTAGCGGGAGGGGAGACCCAGTACTTC. This gives the protein CASSQPGLAGGETQYF.

This sequence joins TRBV5-1 and TRBJ2-2; 7 bases are a match to TRBD2. Germline V gives CDR1 SGHRS, CDR2 YFSETQ. The CDR3 is 16 residues long. Unmatched junction bases numbered 3, after V lost 0 bases and J lost 1 base. CDR3 DNA sequence: TGCGCCAGCAGCTTGGATCCGGGAGGGAACACCGGGGAGCTGTTTTTT. Protein sequence: CASSLDPGGNTGELFF.

The V and J genes are TRBV11-2 and TRBJ2-2; 8 positions match TRBD1. Germline V gives CDR1 SGHAT, CDR2 FQNNGV. The ends lost 0 bases at V and 3 bases at J; junction bases unmatched: 12. The CDR3 runs 19 residues. The CDR3 region has the DNA TGTGCCAGCAGCTTAGATCTCCCGGACAGGGTAAAGGACACCGGGGAGCTGTTTTTT. It translates to CASSLDLPDRVKDTGELFF. The complete variable domain, with remaining parts taken from reference TRBV11-2 and TRBJ2-2, reads EAGVAQSPRYKIIEKRQSVAFWCNPISGHATLYWYQQILGQGPKLLIQFQNNGVVDDSQLPKDRFSAERLKGVDSTLKIQPAKLEDSAVYLCASSLDLPDRVKDTGELFFGEGSRLTVL.

This rearrangement joins TRBV5-1 to TRBJ1-3, with a tentative D call TRBD1 (5 bases). Germline lookup yields CDR1 SGHRS and CDR2 YFSETQ. This CDR3 is 15 amino acids long. Trimming left V 2 bases short and J 2 bases short, with 11 bases between. Here the CDR3 reads CASSFVGGTGNTIYF. The CDR3 bases are TGCGCCAGCAGCTTTGTCGGGGGTACTGGAAACACCATATATTTT.

V and J are TRBV5-6 and TRBJ2-6; D remains unclear. This CDR3 has 16 residues. V was trimmed by 2 bases and J by 1 base, leaving 10 bases between them. Germline V CDR1 and CDR2: SGHDT, YYEEEE. CDR3 in amino acids: CASSLEQSSGANVLTF. The CDR3 nucleotides are TGTGCCAGCAGCTTAGAACAGAGTTCTGGGGCCAACGTCCTGACTTTC.

The gene calls are TRBV7-3 and TRBJ2-2, with TRBD2 matching over 8 bases. V trimming: 5 bases; J trimming: 1 base; junction bases outside the gene matches: 6. Germline V gene lookup returns CDR1 SGHTA and CDR2 FQGTGA. This CDR3 spans 16 amino acids. CDR3 DNA sequence: TGTGCCAGCAGCCAACTAGCGGCGGGGAACACCGGGGAGCTGTTTTTT. Its protein product is CASSQLAAGNTGELFF.

This chain links TRBV19 with TRBJ2-6; a possible D gene is TRBD1 (6 bases). CDR1 and CDR2 from the germline V gene are LNHDA and SQIVND (reference sequence). Trimming removed 4 bases at V and 2 bases at J, with 6 bases between. The CDR3 contains 14 residues. CDR3 DNA: TGTGCCAGTAGTAACAGGGCTGGGGCCAACGTCCTGACTTTC. This codes for CASSNRAGANVLTF.

The V and J genes are TRBV28 and TRBJ1-5, with TRBD1 matching over 9 bases. Unmatched junction bases numbered 7, after V lost 2 bases and J lost 5 bases. The germline V gene has CDR1 MDHEN and CDR2 SYDVKM. This CDR3 comprises 16 residues. The CDR3 reads CASSLPGTGFYQPQHF. Written as DNA, the CDR3 is TGTGCCAGCAGTTTACCCGGGACAGGGTTTTATCAGCCCCAGCATTTT.

The genes are TRBV28 and TRBJ2-5, with D tentatively TRBD2 (6 bases). Trimming left V 9 bases short and J 0 bases short, with 8 bases between. The CDR3 is 12 amino acids. The germline V gene has CDR1 MDHEN and CDR2 SYDVKM. CDR3 protein: CASSGNQETQYF. For the CDR3, the DNA is TGTGCCAGTAGCGGCAACCAAGAGACCCAGTACTTC.

The CDR3 bases are TGCGCCAGCAGCTTTGGGGCGCATGGGGAAAAACTGTTTTTT. Encoded protein: CASSFGAHGEKLFF. The chain couples TRBV5-1 to TRBJ1-4; a weak D match, TRBD1 (5 bases). Germline loops: CDR1 SGHRS, CDR2 YFSETQ. Trimming stripped 2 bases from V and 8 bases from J, with 13 bases between. This CDR3 spans 14 amino acids.

This chain joins TRBV6-6 and TRBJ1-3; a possible D gene is TRBD1 (5 bases). Trimming took 5 bases from V and 4 from J, leaving 18 bases between them. The V gene's germline CDR1 is MNHNY and CDR2 SVGAGI (reference sequence). The length of the CDR3 is 16 residues. CDR3 sequence: CASSRSGTGAGNTIYF. CDR3 nucleotide sequence: TGTGCCAGCAGTAGATCCGGGACGGGAGCCGGAAACACCATATATTTT.

The sample holds one count of this clone. V is TRBV10-3 and J is TRBJ1-5; D is unresolved. The CDR3 sequence is 15 residues long. CDR1 is ENHRY, CDR2 SYGVKD, per germline. Trimming stripped 0 bases from V and 3 bases from J, with 9 bases between. CDR3 amino acids: CAISESTNSNQPQHF. Here the CDR3 DNA reads TGTGCCATCAGTGAGTCGACAAATTCCAATCAGCCCCAGCATTTT.

The chain uses TRBV27 and TRBJ2-1; TRBD1 matches at 7 bases. Trimming took 0 bases from V and 3 from J; bases not matched to a gene: 2. Germline CDR1 reads MNHEY; CDR2 reads SMNVEV (reference sequence). CDR3 length equals 15 residues. For the CDR3, the DNA is TGTGCCAGCAGTTTATCGGGACAGAGCTACAATGAGCAGTTCTTC. Translating gives CASSLSGQSYNEQFF.

The rearrangement links TRBV7-9 to TRBJ2-3; D perhaps matches TRBD2 (6 bases). V was shortened by 6 bases and J by 4 bases, with 14 bases between the two germline ends. The germline V gene encodes CDR1 SEHNR and CDR2 FQNEAQ (reference sequence). This CDR3 contains 14 residues. The CDR3 region has the DNA TGTGCCAGCAGGGAGACGGGAGCCCCAGATACGCAGTATTTT. This codes for CASRETGAPDTQYF.

This chain joins TRBV27 and TRBJ2-7; 7 bases are shared with TRBD2. Germline lookup yields CDR1 MNHEY and CDR2 SMNVEV (reference sequence). This CDR3 has 15 residues. V lost 1 base to trimming and J lost 4 bases; unmatched junction nucleotides: 7. As DNA, the CDR3 is TGTGCCAGCAGTTTATACGGGGGAGGGCCTTACGAGCAGTACTTC. Protein: CASSLYGGGPYEQYF.

This CDR3 reads CASSPGTPPWSQPQHF. CDR3 nucleotide sequence: TGCGCCAGCAGCCCCGGGACTCCACCTTGGAGTCAGCCCCAGCATTTT. The V call is TRBV5-1, the J call TRBJ1-5; D might be TRBD1 (5 bases). This CDR3 region has 16 residues. CDR1 and CDR2 from the germline V gene are SGHRS and YFSETQ. V was clipped by 4 bases and J by 6 bases, with 20 bases between them.

J is TRBJ2-7 and V is TRBV7-2, with D perhaps TRBD1 (5 bases). V lost 5 bases, J lost 3 bases, and 14 bases lay in between. The CDR3 runs 14 residues. The germline CDR1 and CDR2 sequences are SGHTA and FQGNSA. CDR3 bases: TGTGCCAGCAGCCCACGCCACGACAGCTACGAGCAGTACTTC. This sequence encodes CASSPRHDSYEQYF.

V is TRBV28 and J is TRBJ2-6; tentative D call: TRBD1 (6 bases). The CDR3 loop spans 15 amino acids. Looked up from germline, CDR1 is MDHEN and CDR2 is SYDVKM. V lost 10 bases, J lost 4 bases, and 17 bases lay in between. The CDR3 loop is CAIQGPGSGANVLTF. The CDR3 region has the DNA TGTGCCATACAGGGACCCGGGTCCGGGGCCAACGTCCTGACTTTC.